Reported below is one T cell receptor (beta chain). Its antigen is as yet unknown. One entry per CDR3 protein, called by TCRdb with MiXCR from the 5' RACE reads. The repertoire holds about 160,000 distinct CDR3 sequences, roughly 31% seen once, with 12% in the top ten. This record comes from a study of T-cell memory formation after mild COVID-19. Study-level background: The study found TCR clusters largely donor specific.

Whole-study findings and limits: Pre-infection memory carried some responding clones, suggesting that cross-reactive memory joined. Later expanders leaned CD4+, whereas clones that contracted between day 15 and 85 were balanced CD4/CD8. SARS-CoV-2 specificity of second-wave clones peaking day 37 was unconfirmed.

This clonotype was sampled from an adult woman who had mild COVID-19 (a few samples of this study predate the infection). Cell type and time point are not known. Sequences were obtained from PBMCs or a T cell subset sorted from them (not recorded which).

The CDR3 coding sequence is TGCGCCAGCAGCCAGAACAGGGAAAACATTCAGTACTTC. Translated, it gives CASSQNRENIQYF. The rearrangement joins TRBV4-1 to TRBJ2-4; a possible D gene is TRBD1 (6 bases). This CDR3 spans 13 amino acids. V was cut by 3 bases and J by 5 bases, with 8 bases left in between. The germline V gene encodes CDR1 MGHRA and CDR2 YSYEKL.